The 2 T cell receptor beta chains in this list originate from one sample, sequenced in a study of T cells in Graves' hyperthyroidism and ophthalmopathy. Amplified regions were TCR beta CDR3 sequences from RNA transcripts. A set of HTBI primers served as the primers for a first-round RT-PCR of the TCR CDR3. TCRdb reprocessed the multiplex PCR reads with MiXCR, giving one entry per CDR3 protein. The data show 500,000 to 800,000 distinct CDR3 sequences, with 45% seen just once and about 7.2% held by the top ten. The sample consisted of peripheral blood or thyroid tissue (not recorded which). The receptor source for this set is an adult man with Graves' disease, either hyperthyroidism or ophthalmopathy (not recorded which).

This clonotype was seen only a few times. The V gene is TRBV19, the J gene TRBJ1-5; D is unresolved. Germline V CDR1 and CDR2: LNHDA, SQIVND (reference sequence). V was shortened by 3 bases and J by 7 bases, with 13 bases between the two germline ends. The length of the CDR3 is 14 residues. CDR3 DNA sequence: TGTGCCAGTAGTATTGTGGGATCGGGGCAGCCCCAGCATTTT. Amino acid sequence: CASSIVGSGQPQHF.

As for this clonotype: This clone may be a read error of a much larger clone one base away. The CDR3 DNA reads TGTGCCAGCAGCTCGGGTGGTAAATCACCCCTCCACTTT. This gives the protein CASSSGGKSPLHF. This chain links TRBV7-2 with TRBJ1-6, with D uncertain. Germline V gene lookup returns CDR1 SGHTA and CDR2 FQGNSA. V shed 4 bases and J shed 10 bases, with 11 bases lying between them. This CDR3 is 13 amino acids long.